The sequence of this TCR beta chain was determined in a study of T-cell reconstitution after alpha-beta-depleted transplantation in children (dated by TCRdb to about 2016). Regarding the research as a whole: Using TCR repertoire profiling, the study quantitatively followed how T-cell immune reconstitution unfolded in children after TCRalphabeta/CD19-depleted allogeneic hematopoietic cell transplantation.

With regard to this clonotype: The antigen this receptor binds is unknown. Base qualities are not at hand, and no much larger clone is one base apart.

The method behind the library was PCR. Reads for this sample came from an Illumina HiSeq 2500. To normalize quantification of the TCRbeta repertoire, the TCR libraries were built with molecular barcoding that relied on unique molecular identifiers. The public reads were run again by TCRdb, first through fastp at Q25 and then through MiXCR, and only productive beta chains were kept. Rows merge per CDR3 protein into single entries with the most common DNA and genes. The sample records 500,000 to 750,000 distinct CDR3 sequences, roughly 13% of which are singletons. Around 2.2% of the sample is taken by the ten largest. CDR1 and CDR2 are read off the germline V gene as SGHTA and FQGNSA. Germline trimming: 7 bases from V, 6 bases from J; junction bases outside gene matches: 7. Including the terminal cysteine and phenylalanine, the CDR3 comprises 14 residues. Of the read, only the CDR3 DNA is kept; its 42 bases are in frame from base 1.

The full study reports these points: The frequencies of hyperexpanded clones fell over the following months, and after one year, T-cell counts and TCRbeta diversity were mostly attributed to newly produced T cells. About two months after transplant, the apparently early recovery of alphabetaT-cell counts reportedly depended on just several hundred clones that had expanded rapidly and came from non-depleted graft cells. In some patients, the high TCRbeta diversity seen at day 60 was put down to recipient T cells and intrathymic progenitors that had survived conditioning.

This specimen's treatment or condition label, interpreted: allogeneic hematopoietic cell transplantation with graft depleted of TCRalphabeta T cells and CD19 B cells. TCRalphabeta/CD19-depleted allogeneic hematopoietic cell grafts were given to the transplant recipients, all of whom were children. The chain is assembled from TRBV7-2 and TRBJ2-7, and TRBD2 aligns with 12 junction nucleotides. The TCR sequence derives from a male patient younger than 18 who had a stem cell transplant for acute myeloid leukemia, so the T cells may come from the graft donor. This sample comprised PBMCs, mostly from graft donor cells, obtained 360 days after TCRalphabeta/CD19-depleted stem cell transplant. In nucleotides, the sequence is TGTGCCAGCACTCCGACTAGCGGGAGTGCCGAGCAGTACTTC. Its protein product is CASTPTSGSAEQYF.